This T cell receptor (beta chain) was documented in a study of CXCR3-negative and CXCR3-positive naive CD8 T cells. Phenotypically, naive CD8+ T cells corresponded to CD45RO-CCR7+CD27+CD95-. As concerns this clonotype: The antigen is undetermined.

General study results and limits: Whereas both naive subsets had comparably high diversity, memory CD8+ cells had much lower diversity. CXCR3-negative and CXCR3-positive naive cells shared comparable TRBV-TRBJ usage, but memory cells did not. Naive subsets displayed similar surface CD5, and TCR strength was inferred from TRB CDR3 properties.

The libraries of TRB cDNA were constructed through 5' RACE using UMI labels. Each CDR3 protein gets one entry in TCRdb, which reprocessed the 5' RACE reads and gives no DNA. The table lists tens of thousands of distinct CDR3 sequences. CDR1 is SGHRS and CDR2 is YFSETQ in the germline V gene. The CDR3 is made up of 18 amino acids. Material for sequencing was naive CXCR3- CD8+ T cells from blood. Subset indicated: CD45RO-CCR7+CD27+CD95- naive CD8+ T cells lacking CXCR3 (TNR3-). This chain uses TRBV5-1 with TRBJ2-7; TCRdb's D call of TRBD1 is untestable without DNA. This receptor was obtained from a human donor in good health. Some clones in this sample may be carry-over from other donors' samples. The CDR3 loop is CASSLGGPGQDLLYEQYF. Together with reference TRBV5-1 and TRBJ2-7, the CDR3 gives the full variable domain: KAGVTQTPRYLIKTRGQQVTLSCSPISGHRSVSWYQQTPGQGLQFLFEYFSETQRNKGNFPGRFSGRQFSNSRSEMNVSTLELGDSALYLCASSLGGPGQDLLYEQYFGPGTRLTVT.